Listed below are T cell receptor beta chains from one sample, sequenced in a study of graft-versus-host responses after intestinal transplantation. Here immunoSEQ multiplex PCR was the method, and the copy in TCRdb shows in-frame clones only, minus some. Among just over 85,000 clones listed, roughly 92% were seen once. Antigens of these TCRs are unknown. This material consisted of unstimulated CD8+ T cells sorted from spleen or lymph node cells, taken before transplant. The source of these receptors is a human donor who was the organ donor for an intestinal transplant. The CDR3 runs from the conserved cysteine through the conserved F or W. The D gene is left open where the match is weak. Size tells how often a clone was seen (once, few, many) or the class of an expanded clone, and some rows leave it out.

CDR3 DNA: TGCGCCAGCAGCCATGTAGCGCCGTTCGGGACAGACTATGGCTACACCTTC; CDR3 protein: CASSHVAPFGTDYGYTF; clone size: NA; D gene: TRBD1; J gene: TRBJ1-2; V gene: TRBV4-1
CDR3 DNA: TGTGCCAGCAGCTTAGCATCGAAGGGGCTCCACAATGAGCAGTTCTTC; CDR3 protein: CASSLASKGLHNEQFF; clone size: NA; D gene: NA; J gene: TRBJ2-1; V gene: TRBV7-9
CDR3 DNA: TGTGCCAGCAGCCTGACAGGGAACGAGCAGTACTTC; CDR3 protein: CASSLTGNEQYF; clone size: NA; D gene: TRBD1; J gene: TRBJ2-7; V gene: TRBV7-8
CDR3 DNA: TGTGCCAGCAGTTCCAATAGCGCTAGTTTTAGAGAAGATACGCAGTATTTT; CDR3 protein: CASSSNSASFREDTQYF; clone size: once; D gene: NA; J gene: TRBJ2-3; V gene: TRBV28
CDR3 DNA: TGCGCCAGCAGCTCCGGGAGTAACTATGGCTACACCTTC; CDR3 protein: CASSSGSNYGYTF; clone size: NA; D gene: NA; J gene: TRBJ1-2; V gene: TRBV5-1
CDR3 DNA: TGCGCCAGCAGCCATTGGACAGTTCCGGAGACTGAAGCTTTCTTT; CDR3 protein: CASSHWTVPETEAFF; clone size: few; D gene: NA; J gene: TRBJ1-1; V gene: TRBV4-1
CDR3 DNA: TGTGCCAGCAGCCTGCAGGGTTACGAGCAGTACTTC; CDR3 protein: CASSLQGYEQYF; clone size: NA; D gene: NA; J gene: TRBJ2-7; V gene: TRBV7-9
CDR3 DNA: TGTGCCTGCCCTAGACAGGGATTCGACGAGCAGTACTTC; CDR3 protein: CACPRQGFDEQYF; clone size: NA; D gene: TRBD1; J gene: TRBJ2-7; V gene: TRBV30
CDR3 DNA: TGTGCCAGCAGTTGGAGGGGACAGACCGGGGAGCTGTTTTTT; CDR3 protein: CASSWRGQTGELFF; clone size: NA; D gene: NA; J gene: TRBJ2-2; V gene: TRBV6-5
CDR3 DNA: TGTGCCAGCAGCCAAGATCTCAGGGATGACTACAATGAGCAGTTCTTC; CDR3 protein: CASSQDLRDDYNEQFF; clone size: NA; D gene: NA; J gene: TRBJ2-1; V gene: TRBV4-2
CDR3 DNA: TGTGCCAGCAGCCCGGAGACAGGGTTACGCAATCAGCCCCAGCATTTT; CDR3 protein: CASSPETGLRNQPQHF; clone size: once; D gene: TRBD1; J gene: TRBJ1-5; V gene: TRBV2
CDR3 DNA: TGCGCCAGCAGCCAAGATGACTTGAGACGGAGCTACACCTTC; CDR3 protein: CASSQDDLRRSYTF; clone size: NA; D gene: NA; J gene: TRBJ1-2; V gene: TRBV4-1
CDR3 DNA: TGTGCCAGCAGCTTATCTCCCAGGGAGCAGTACTTC; CDR3 protein: CASSLSPREQYF; clone size: NA; D gene: NA; J gene: TRBJ2-7; V gene: TRBV7-9
CDR3 DNA: TGTGCCAGCAGTTATTTTGGTAGGGAGGACTCCTACAATGAGCAGTTCTTC; CDR3 protein: CASSYFGREDSYNEQFF; clone size: NA; D gene: NA; J gene: TRBJ2-1; V gene: TRBV7-2
CDR3 DNA: TGTGCCAGTAGCCCCGGAGTAGTATCCACTGAAGCTTTCTTT; CDR3 protein: CASSPGVVSTEAFF; clone size: NA; D gene: NA; J gene: TRBJ1-1; V gene: TRBV19
CDR3 DNA: TGCGCCAGCAGCCAGGGTGGGCGTTCACCCCTCCACTTT; CDR3 protein: CASSQGGRSPLHF; clone size: NA; D gene: NA; J gene: TRBJ1-6; V gene: TRBV4-3
CDR3 DNA: TGCGCCAGCAGCCACTCAGCTGAAGCTTTCTTT; CDR3 protein: CASSHSAEAFF; clone size: NA; D gene: NA; J gene: TRBJ1-1; V gene: TRBV4-1
CDR3 DNA: TGCGCCAGCAGCCAAGGACTTGGCACAGATACGCAGTATTTT; CDR3 protein: CASSQGLGTDTQYF; clone size: once; D gene: NA; J gene: TRBJ2-3; V gene: TRBV4-1
CDR3 DNA: TGTGCCAGCTCACCTTACGACAGGGACACTGAAGCTTTCTTT; CDR3 protein: CASSPYDRDTEAFF; clone size: once; D gene: TRBD1; J gene: TRBJ1-1; V gene: TRBV18
CDR3 DNA: TGTGCCAGCAGTTATGAGGACAGTTACGAGCAGTACTTC; CDR3 protein: CASSYEDSYEQYF; clone size: NA; D gene: NA; J gene: TRBJ2-7; V gene: TRBV9
CDR3 DNA: TGTGCCAGCAGCTTAGCCCTCGCCCCGGAGGTAGGGGGTCATGAGCAGTTCTTC; CDR3 protein: CASSLALAPEVGGHEQFF; clone size: NA; D gene: NA; J gene: TRBJ2-1; V gene: TRBV7-6
CDR3 DNA: TGTGCCAGCAGGGGAGATAATGAAAAACTGTTTTTT; CDR3 protein: CASRGDNEKLFF; clone size: NA; D gene: NA; J gene: TRBJ1-4; V gene: TRBV7-8
CDR3 DNA: TGTGCCAGTGCTTATGGGACAGTCAATCAGCCCCAGCATTTT; CDR3 protein: CASAYGTVNQPQHF; clone size: NA; D gene: TRBD1; J gene: TRBJ1-5; V gene: TRBV19
CDR3 DNA: TGTGCCAGCAGGAAAGAATTACAGGCCTCCTACGAGCAGTACTTC; CDR3 protein: CASRKELQASYEQYF; clone size: NA; D gene: NA; J gene: TRBJ2-7; V gene: TRBV4-2
CDR3 DNA: TGTGCCAGCAGCTTAGTAGGGGGGGCAAATGAGCAGTTCTTC; CDR3 protein: CASSLVGGANEQFF; clone size: NA; D gene: NA; J gene: TRBJ2-1; V gene: TRBV7-6
CDR3 DNA: TGTGCCAGCAGTGAATATTTACAGCCTAACAATGAGCAGTTCTTC; CDR3 protein: CASSEYLQPNNEQFF; clone size: once; D gene: NA; J gene: TRBJ2-1; V gene: TRBV6-1
CDR3 DNA: TGTGCCAGCAGCTTGGCAACAGGGGGCGTCGGCACAGATACGCAGTATTTT; CDR3 protein: CASSLATGGVGTDTQYF; clone size: once; D gene: TRBD1; J gene: TRBJ2-3; V gene: TRBV7-9
CDR3 DNA: TGTGCCAGCAGCTTAGTAGGTAGCGGGGGACACACAGATACGCAGTATTTT; CDR3 protein: CASSLVGSGGHTDTQYF; clone size: NA; D gene: TRBD2; J gene: TRBJ2-3; V gene: TRBV7-2
CDR3 DNA: TGTGCCAGCAGTCTTCATAGGGTAGACAGTGAAGCTTTCTTT; CDR3 protein: CASSLHRVDSEAFF; clone size: NA; D gene: NA; J gene: TRBJ1-1; V gene: TRBV7-3
CDR3 DNA: TGTGCCAGCAGTTTGAGAGAGTTGGAGACCCAGTACTTC; CDR3 protein: CASSLRELETQYF; clone size: NA; D gene: NA; J gene: TRBJ2-5; V gene: TRBV28
CDR3 DNA: TGTGCCAGCAGTCCCACTAGCGGGGCCTTGATAAGCACAGATACGCAGTATTTT; CDR3 protein: CASSPTSGALISTDTQYF; clone size: NA; D gene: TRBD2; J gene: TRBJ2-3; V gene: TRBV28
CDR3 DNA: TGTGCCAGCAGCGTAGATGAGGGGACTAGCGGGGATACGCAGTATTTT; CDR3 protein: CASSVDEGTSGDTQYF; clone size: NA; D gene: TRBD2; J gene: TRBJ2-3; V gene: TRBV9
CDR3 DNA: TGCGCCAGCAGCCTAAGCGGGACAGGGGAACATCAGCCCCAGCATTTT; CDR3 protein: CASSLSGTGEHQPQHF; clone size: NA; D gene: TRBD1; J gene: TRBJ1-5; V gene: TRBV4-1
CDR3 DNA: TGTGCCAGCAGCCAAGACGCTCGGGACAGGGGGCTTCCTAATAATTCACCCCTCCACTTT; CDR3 protein: CASSQDARDRGLPNNSPLHF; clone size: NA; D gene: TRBD1; J gene: TRBJ1-6; V gene: TRBV4-2
CDR3 DNA: TGTGCCAGCAGCTTGCAAGGGGCCTATGGCTACACCTTC; CDR3 protein: CASSLQGAYGYTF; clone size: NA; D gene: NA; J gene: TRBJ1-2; V gene: TRBV5-4
CDR3 DNA: TGCGCCAGCAGCCAAGATAAAGCCTCTGGAAACACCATATATTTT; CDR3 protein: CASSQDKASGNTIYF; clone size: NA; D gene: NA; J gene: TRBJ1-3; V gene: TRBV4-1
CDR3 DNA: TGCGCCAGCAGCCCCCAGGGGGGCCCCTACGAGCAGTACTTC; CDR3 protein: CASSPQGGPYEQYF; clone size: NA; D gene: NA; J gene: TRBJ2-7; V gene: TRBV4-1
CDR3 DNA: TGTGCCAGCAGCTTGGGGCAGAGCACCGGGGAGCTGTTTTTT; CDR3 protein: CASSLGQSTGELFF; clone size: NA; D gene: NA; J gene: TRBJ2-2; V gene: TRBV7-3
CDR3 DNA: TGTGCCAGCAGTCGGGGGGGCGCAGACTATGGCTACACCTTC; CDR3 protein: CASSRGGADYGYTF; clone size: NA; D gene: NA; J gene: TRBJ1-2; V gene: TRBV6-1
CDR3 DNA: TGCGCCAGCAGCCAAGGGACAACGACCCCCTACGAGCAGTACTTC; CDR3 protein: CASSQGTTTPYEQYF; clone size: NA; D gene: NA; J gene: TRBJ2-7; V gene: TRBV4-3
CDR3 DNA: TGTGCCAGCAGTAAAAACAGGGGGCGCTTGGATATGAACACTGAAGCTTTCTTT; CDR3 protein: CASSKNRGRLDMNTEAFF; clone size: NA; D gene: TRBD1; J gene: TRBJ1-1; V gene: TRBV27
CDR3 DNA: TGTGCCAGCAGCTTAATCTTTGGGCTAGCGGGGGGCCGCAGTCCCGAGCAGTACTTC; CDR3 protein: CASSLIFGLAGGRSPEQYF; clone size: NA; D gene: TRBD2; J gene: TRBJ2-7; V gene: TRBV7-8
CDR3 DNA: TGTGCCAGCAGTTTACGTCAGATACCCTACGAGCAGTACTTC; CDR3 protein: CASSLRQIPYEQYF; clone size: NA; D gene: NA; J gene: TRBJ2-7; V gene: TRBV28
CDR3 DNA: TGCGCCAGCAGCCTCTCCCAGGTGTACGACTATGGCTACACCTTC; CDR3 protein: CASSLSQVYDYGYTF; clone size: NA; D gene: NA; J gene: TRBJ1-2; V gene: TRBV4-3
CDR3 DNA: TGTGCCAGCAGTCTAATTGGGGGGGAGCAGTTCTTC; CDR3 protein: CASSLIGGEQFF; clone size: NA; D gene: NA; J gene: TRBJ2-1; V gene: TRBV7-2
CDR3 DNA: TGTGCCAGTAGTACCGCGACAGTGAACACTGAAGCTTTCTTT; CDR3 protein: CASSTATVNTEAFF; clone size: NA; D gene: NA; J gene: TRBJ1-1; V gene: TRBV19
CDR3 DNA: TGTGCCAGCAGTTTATCAGGACAGGACTACGAGCAGTACTTC; CDR3 protein: CASSLSGQDYEQYF; clone size: NA; D gene: TRBD1; J gene: TRBJ2-7; V gene: TRBV27
CDR3 DNA: TGTGCCAGCAGCCCCCCAGCGTCCTACAATGAGCAGTTCTTC; CDR3 protein: CASSPPASYNEQFF; clone size: NA; D gene: NA; J gene: TRBJ2-1; V gene: TRBV5-8
CDR3 DNA: TGTGCCAGCAGTTCGGGACTAGACTACAATGAGCAGTTCTTC; CDR3 protein: CASSSGLDYNEQFF; clone size: NA; D gene: TRBD2; J gene: TRBJ2-1; V gene: TRBV27
CDR3 DNA: TGTGCCAGCAGCCCCGGGACAGGGGTTAACTATGGCTACACCTTC; CDR3 protein: CASSPGTGVNYGYTF; clone size: NA; D gene: TRBD1; J gene: TRBJ1-2; V gene: TRBV7-6
CDR3 DNA: TGTGCCAGCAGCTTGGGGACAGGGGGGGAGACCCAGTACTTC; CDR3 protein: CASSLGTGGETQYF; clone size: NA; D gene: TRBD1; J gene: TRBJ2-5; V gene: TRBV5-4
CDR3 DNA: TGTGCCAGCAGCTTCCCGGGTGACGACAATGAGCAGTTCTTC; CDR3 protein: CASSFPGDDNEQFF; clone size: NA; D gene: NA; J gene: TRBJ2-1; V gene: TRBV11-2
CDR3 DNA: TGTGCCAGTAGTATAAATTGGGAGCGAGAGCAGTACTTC; CDR3 protein: CASSINWEREQYF; clone size: NA; D gene: NA; J gene: TRBJ2-7; V gene: TRBV19
CDR3 DNA: TGTGCCAGCAGCCCGGGACAGGGGATATCCTCCTACGAGCAGTACTTC; CDR3 protein: CASSPGQGISSYEQYF; clone size: once; D gene: TRBD1; J gene: TRBJ2-7; V gene: TRBV5-5
CDR3 DNA: TGTGCCAGCAGTTCCGGACAGAACACTGAAGCTTTCTTT; CDR3 protein: CASSSGQNTEAFF; clone size: NA; D gene: NA; J gene: TRBJ1-1; V gene: TRBV28
CDR3 DNA: TGTGCCAGCAGCTTAGACCCCAGGAACGAGCAGTACTTC; CDR3 protein: CASSLDPRNEQYF; clone size: NA; D gene: NA; J gene: TRBJ2-7; V gene: TRBV7-9
CDR3 DNA: TGTGCCAGCAGCCCTCAGGGTCGTTTAGGAGTGAACACTGAAGCTTTCTTT; CDR3 protein: CASSPQGRLGVNTEAFF; clone size: NA; D gene: NA; J gene: TRBJ1-1; V gene: TRBV7-9
CDR3 DNA: TGCGCCAGCAGCTTGGGGGGGACTAGCAGGGGCAATGAGCAGTTCTTC; CDR3 protein: CASSLGGTSRGNEQFF; clone size: NA; D gene: TRBD2; J gene: TRBJ2-1; V gene: TRBV5-1